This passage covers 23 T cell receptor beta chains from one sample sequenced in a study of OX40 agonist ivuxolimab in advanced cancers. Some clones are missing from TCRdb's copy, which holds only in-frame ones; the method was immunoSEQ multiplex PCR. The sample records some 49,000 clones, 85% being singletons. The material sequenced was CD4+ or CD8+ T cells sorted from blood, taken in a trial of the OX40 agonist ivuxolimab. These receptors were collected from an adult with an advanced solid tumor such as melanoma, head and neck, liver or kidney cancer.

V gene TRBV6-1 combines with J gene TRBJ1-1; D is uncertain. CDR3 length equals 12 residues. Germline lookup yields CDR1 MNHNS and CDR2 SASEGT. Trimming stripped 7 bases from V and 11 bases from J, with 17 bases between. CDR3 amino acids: CASTLDPRGAFF. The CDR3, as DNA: TGTGCCAGCACCCTGGACCCAAGAGGGGCTTTCTTT.

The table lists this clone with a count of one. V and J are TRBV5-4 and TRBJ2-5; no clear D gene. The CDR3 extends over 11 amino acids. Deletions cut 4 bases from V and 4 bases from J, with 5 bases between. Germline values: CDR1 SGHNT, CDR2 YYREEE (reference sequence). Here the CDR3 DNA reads TGTGCCAGCAGCGGTCGAGAGACCCAGTACTTC. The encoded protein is CASSGRETQYF.

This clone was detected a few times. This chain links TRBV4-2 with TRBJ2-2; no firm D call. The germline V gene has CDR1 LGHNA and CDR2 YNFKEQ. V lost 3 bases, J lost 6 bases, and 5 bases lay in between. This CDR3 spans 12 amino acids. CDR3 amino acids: CASSHLPGELFF. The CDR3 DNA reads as TGTGCCAGCAGCCATCTACCCGGGGAGCTGTTTTTT.

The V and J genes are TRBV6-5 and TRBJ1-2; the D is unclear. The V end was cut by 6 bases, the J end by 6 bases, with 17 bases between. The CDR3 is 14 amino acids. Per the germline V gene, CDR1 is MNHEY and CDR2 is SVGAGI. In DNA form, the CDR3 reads TGTGCCAGCAGCCCTCTCCACTGGGAGGATGGCTACACCTTC. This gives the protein CASSPLHWEDGYTF.

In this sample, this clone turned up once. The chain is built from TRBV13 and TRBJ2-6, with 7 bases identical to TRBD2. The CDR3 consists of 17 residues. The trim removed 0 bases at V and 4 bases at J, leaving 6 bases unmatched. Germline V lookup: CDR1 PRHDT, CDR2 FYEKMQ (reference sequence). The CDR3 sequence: CASSLGLRGSGANVLTF. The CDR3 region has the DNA TGTGCCAGCAGCTTAGGCCTGCGGGGGTCCGGGGCCAACGTCCTGACTTTC.

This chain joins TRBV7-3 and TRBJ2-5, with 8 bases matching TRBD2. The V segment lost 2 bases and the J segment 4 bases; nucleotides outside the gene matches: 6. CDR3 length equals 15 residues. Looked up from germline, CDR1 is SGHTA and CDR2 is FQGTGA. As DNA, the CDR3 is TGTGCCAGCAGCTTACTCGGGGGGGCCGGAGAGACCCAGTACTTC. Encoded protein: CASSLLGGAGETQYF.

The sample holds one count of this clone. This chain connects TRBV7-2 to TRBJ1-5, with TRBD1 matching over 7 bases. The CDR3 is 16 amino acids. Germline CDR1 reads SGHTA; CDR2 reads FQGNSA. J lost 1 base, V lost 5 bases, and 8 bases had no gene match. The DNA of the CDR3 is TGTGCCAGCAGCCCCTCGACAGGGAACAGCAATCAGCCCCAGCATTTT. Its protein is CASSPSTGNSNQPQHF.

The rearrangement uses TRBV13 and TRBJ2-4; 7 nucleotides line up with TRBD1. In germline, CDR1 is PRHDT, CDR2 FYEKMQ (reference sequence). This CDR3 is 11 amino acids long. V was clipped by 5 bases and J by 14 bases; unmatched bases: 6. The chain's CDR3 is CASSAGQVKYF. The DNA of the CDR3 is TGTGCCAGCAGCGCCGGACAGGTGAAGTACTTC.

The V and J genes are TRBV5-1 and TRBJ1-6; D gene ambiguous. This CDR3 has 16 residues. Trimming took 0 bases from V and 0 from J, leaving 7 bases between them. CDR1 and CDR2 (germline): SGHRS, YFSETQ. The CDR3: CASSLDPSSYNSPLHF. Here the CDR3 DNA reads TGCGCCAGCAGCTTGGACCCAAGCTCCTATAATTCACCCCTCCACTTT. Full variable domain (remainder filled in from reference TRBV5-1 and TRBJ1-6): KAGVTQTPRYLIKTRGQQVTLSCSPISGHRSVSWYQQTPGQGLQFLFEYFSETQRNKGNFPGRFSGRQFSNSRSEMNVSTLELGDSALYLCASSLDPSSYNSPLHFGNGTRLTVT.

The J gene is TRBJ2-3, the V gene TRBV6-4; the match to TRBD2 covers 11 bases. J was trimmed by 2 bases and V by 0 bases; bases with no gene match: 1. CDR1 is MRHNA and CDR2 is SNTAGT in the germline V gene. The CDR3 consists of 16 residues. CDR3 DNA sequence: TGTGCCAGCAGTGACTCTAGCGGGGGGGCCACAGATACGCAGTATTTT. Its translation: CASSDSSGGATDTQYF.

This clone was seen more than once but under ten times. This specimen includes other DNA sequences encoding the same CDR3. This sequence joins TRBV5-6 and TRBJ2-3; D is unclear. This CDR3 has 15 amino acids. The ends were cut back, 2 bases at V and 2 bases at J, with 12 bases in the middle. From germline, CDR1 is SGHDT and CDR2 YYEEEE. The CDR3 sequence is CASSLKTDYTDTQYF. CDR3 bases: TGTGCCAGCAGCTTAAAAACCGATTACACAGATACGCAGTATTTT.

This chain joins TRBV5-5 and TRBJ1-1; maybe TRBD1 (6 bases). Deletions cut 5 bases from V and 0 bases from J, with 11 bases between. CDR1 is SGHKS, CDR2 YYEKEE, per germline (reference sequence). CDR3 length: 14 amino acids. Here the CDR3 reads CASRWDTMNTEAFF. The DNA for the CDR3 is TGTGCCAGCAGGTGGGACACCATGAACACTGAAGCTTTCTTT. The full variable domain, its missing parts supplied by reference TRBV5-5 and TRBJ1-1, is DAGVTQSPTHLIKTRGQQVTLRCSPISGHKSVSWYQQVLGQGPQFIFQYYEKEERGRGNFPDRFSARQFPNYSSELNVNALLLGDSALYLCASRWDTMNTEAFFGQGTRLTVV.

The CDR3 DNA is TGCGCCAGCAGCAGGGGGGGTGAAGCAGATTCACCCCTCCACTTT. It translates to CASSRGGEADSPLHF. The chain joins TRBV4-1 to TRBJ1-6; D is possibly TRBD1 (6 bases). CDR3 length equals 15 residues. Trimming removed 5 bases at V and 8 bases at J, with 16 bases between. The germline gives CDR1 MGHRA, CDR2 YSYEKL.

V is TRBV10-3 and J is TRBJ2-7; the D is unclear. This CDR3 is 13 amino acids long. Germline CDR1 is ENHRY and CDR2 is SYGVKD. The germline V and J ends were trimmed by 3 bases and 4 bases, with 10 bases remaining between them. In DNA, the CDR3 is TGTGCCATCAGTGAAGGGCTCCCTTACGAGCAGTACGTC. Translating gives CAISEGLPYEQYV.

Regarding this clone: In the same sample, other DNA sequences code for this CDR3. In DNA, the CDR3 is TGTGCCAGCAGTCTTGGGGCAGCCACCGGGGAGCTGTTTTTT. Protein sequence: CASSLGAATGELFF. This chain connects TRBV27 to TRBJ2-2; D perhaps matches TRBD1 (5 bases). Trimming shortened V by 5 bases and J by 4 bases, and 11 bases separated the two germline ends. Germline V gene data show CDR1 as MNHEY and CDR2 as SMNVEV (reference sequence). The CDR3 covers 14 residues.

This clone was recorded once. CDR3 region: CASSTSYEQYV. CDR3 bases: TGTGCCAGCAGCACCTCTTACGAGCAGTACGTC. This chain uses TRBV7-9 with TRBJ2-7; D is undetermined. CDR1 and CDR2 (germline): SEHNR, FQNEAQ (reference sequence). CDR3 size: 11 residues. V was clipped by 5 bases and J by 4 bases, with 6 bases between them.

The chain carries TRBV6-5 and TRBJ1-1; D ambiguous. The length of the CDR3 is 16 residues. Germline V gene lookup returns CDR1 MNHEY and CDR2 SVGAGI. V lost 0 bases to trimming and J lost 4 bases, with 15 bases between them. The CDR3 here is CASSYSRVAGGTEAFF. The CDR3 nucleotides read TGTGCCAGCAGTTACTCGAGGGTGGCCGGAGGCACTGAAGCTTTCTTT.

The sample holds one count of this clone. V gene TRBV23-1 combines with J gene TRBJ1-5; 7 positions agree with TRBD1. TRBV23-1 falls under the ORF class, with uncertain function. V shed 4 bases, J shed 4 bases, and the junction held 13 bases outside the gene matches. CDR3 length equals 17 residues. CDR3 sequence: CASSPAPLTGFNQPQHF. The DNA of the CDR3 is TGCGCCAGCAGTCCCGCCCCTTTGACAGGGTTTAATCAGCCCCAGCATTTT.

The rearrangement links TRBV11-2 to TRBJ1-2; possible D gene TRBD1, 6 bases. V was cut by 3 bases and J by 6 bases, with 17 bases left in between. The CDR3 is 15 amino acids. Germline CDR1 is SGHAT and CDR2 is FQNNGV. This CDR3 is CASSLTRGNRDGYTF. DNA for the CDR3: TGTGCCAGCAGCTTGACCCGGGGAAACAGGGATGGCTACACCTTC.

CDR3 DNA sequence: TGTGCCAGCAGTGTTACGGGACAGGGGATCACCGGGGAGCTGTTTTTT. This translates into CASSVTGQGITGELFF. The chain employs TRBV6-1 and TRBJ2-2, with TRBD1 identical over 10 bases. With 4 bases clipped from V and 4 bases from J, the junction kept 6 bases outside the gene matches. This CDR3 contains 16 residues. Germline V gene data show CDR1 as MNHNS and CDR2 as SASEGT.

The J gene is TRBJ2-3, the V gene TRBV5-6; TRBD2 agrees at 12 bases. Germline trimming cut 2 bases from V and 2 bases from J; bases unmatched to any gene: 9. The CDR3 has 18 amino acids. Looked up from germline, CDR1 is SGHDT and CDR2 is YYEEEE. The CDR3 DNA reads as TGTGCCAGCAGCTTTTCCCCTAGCGGGGGGGGTAACACAGATACGCAGTATTTT. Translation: CASSFSPSGGGNTDTQYF.

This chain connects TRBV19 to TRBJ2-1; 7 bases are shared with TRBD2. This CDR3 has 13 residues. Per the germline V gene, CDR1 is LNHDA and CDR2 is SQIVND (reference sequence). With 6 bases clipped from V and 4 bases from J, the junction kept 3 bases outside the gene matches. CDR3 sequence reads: CASSQRGYNEQFF. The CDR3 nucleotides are TGTGCCAGTAGCCAGCGGGGATACAATGAGCAGTTCTTC.

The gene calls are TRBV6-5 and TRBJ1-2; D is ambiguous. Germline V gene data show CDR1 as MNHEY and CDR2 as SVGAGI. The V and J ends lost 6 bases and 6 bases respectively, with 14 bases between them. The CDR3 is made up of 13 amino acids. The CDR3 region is CASRSGPSNGYTF. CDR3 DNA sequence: TGTGCCAGCAGAAGCGGGCCTTCCAATGGCTACACCTTC.